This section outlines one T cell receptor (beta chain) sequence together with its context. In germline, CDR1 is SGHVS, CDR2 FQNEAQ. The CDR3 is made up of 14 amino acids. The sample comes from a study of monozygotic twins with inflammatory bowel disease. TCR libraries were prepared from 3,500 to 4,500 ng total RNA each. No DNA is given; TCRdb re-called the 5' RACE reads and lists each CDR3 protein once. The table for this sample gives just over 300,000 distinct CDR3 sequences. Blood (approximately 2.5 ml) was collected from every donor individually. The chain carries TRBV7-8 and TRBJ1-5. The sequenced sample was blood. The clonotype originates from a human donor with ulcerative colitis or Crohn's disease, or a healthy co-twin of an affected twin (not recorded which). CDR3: CASSLFNSNQPQHF.